The 6 T cell receptor beta chains below come from one sample, sequenced in a study of blood T cell repertoires in COVID-19 (TCRdb year 2020). The library was produced with the immunoSEQ multiplex PCR assay. TCRdb's version of the immuneACCESS table is confined to in-frame rearrangements and falls short of the full clone set. An unresolved V gene accounts for under half of the shortfall where checked; the remainder is of unknown origin. This sample holds about 7,700 clones; just over 85% were observed only once. The ten largest clones represent approximately 6.6% of the sample. Sequencing was done on a sample of peripheral blood. These receptors all stem from a woman in her forties or fifties with active or convalescent COVID-19.

The chain is built from TRBV7-8 and TRBJ2-3; TRBD2 might be the D (6 bases). Deletions cut 4 bases from V and 6 bases from J, with 8 bases between. CDR3 size: 12 residues. The germline V gene encodes CDR1 SGHVS and CDR2 FQNEAQ. The CDR3 DNA sequence: TGTGCCAGCAGCTATGGGGGGGATACGCAGTATTTT. Translating it yields CASSYGGDTQYF. Full variable domain (remainder filled in from reference TRBV7-8 and TRBJ2-3): GAGVSQSPRYKVAKRGQDVALRCDPISGHVSLFWYQQALGQGPEFLTYFQNEAQLDKSGLPSDRFFAERPEGSVSTLKIQRTQQEDSAVYLCASSYGGDTQYFGPGTRLTVL.

The DNA of the CDR3 is TGTGCCAGCAGTTATGCCGGGACTAGCGTACAAAATGAGCAGTTCTTC. This translates into CASSYAGTSVQNEQFF. The V and J genes are TRBV6-5 and TRBJ2-1; 10 bases align to TRBD2. The CDR3 covers 16 residues. J lost 7 bases, V lost 3 bases, and 9 bases had no gene match. Germline loops: CDR1 MNHEY, CDR2 SVGAGI.

The chain employs TRBV5-6 and TRBJ2-7; 7 bases map to TRBD2. Germline trimming cut 3 bases from V and 3 bases from J; bases unmatched to any gene: 6. Germline V gives CDR1 SGHDT, CDR2 YYEEEE. The CDR3 is 14 amino acids. CDR3 protein: CASSYGGSNYEQYF. In DNA form, the CDR3 reads TGTGCCAGCAGCTACGGGGGGTCAAACTACGAGCAGTACTTC.

The J gene is TRBJ2-7, the V gene TRBV6-1, with D unresolved. Trimming took 2 bases from V and 3 from J, leaving 8 bases between them. Germline lookup yields CDR1 MNHNS and CDR2 SASEGT. The CDR3 length is 13 residues. The CDR3 DNA reads TGTGCCAGCAGTGAATTACCGGTCTACGAGCAGTACTTC. Protein product: CASSELPVYEQYF.

CDR3 amino acids: CASSREGRSGEKLFF. CDR3 nucleotide sequence: TGTGCCAGCAGCCGAGAAGGGAGGTCGGGTGAAAAACTGTTTTTT. The J gene is TRBJ1-4, the V gene TRBV7-9; no clear D gene. The CDR3 is 15 residues long. Germline V gene lookup returns CDR1 SEHNR and CDR2 FQNEAQ (reference sequence). V lost 5 bases and J 7 bases, leaving 17 bases between the germline ends.

V usage is TRBV6-2 or TRBV6-3 and J usage is TRBJ2-1; no clear D. CDR1 and CDR2 (germline): MNHEY, SVGEGT. This CDR3 region has 14 residues. V was pared by 4 bases and J by 3 bases, with 10 bases between. The CDR3 region has the DNA TGTGCCAGCAGTTCGGTCTCGCACTACAATGAGCAGTTCTTC. Translated, it gives CASSSVSHYNEQFF.